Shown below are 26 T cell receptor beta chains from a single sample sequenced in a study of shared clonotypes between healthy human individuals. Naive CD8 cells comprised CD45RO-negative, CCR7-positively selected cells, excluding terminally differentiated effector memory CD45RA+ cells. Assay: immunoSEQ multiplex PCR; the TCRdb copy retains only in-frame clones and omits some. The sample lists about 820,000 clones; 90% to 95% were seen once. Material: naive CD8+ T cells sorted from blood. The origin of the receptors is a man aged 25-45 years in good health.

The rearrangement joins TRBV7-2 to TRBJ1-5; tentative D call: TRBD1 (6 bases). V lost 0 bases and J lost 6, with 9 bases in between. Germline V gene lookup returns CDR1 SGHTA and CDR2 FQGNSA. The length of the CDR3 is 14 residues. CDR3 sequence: CASSLAGAVQPQHF. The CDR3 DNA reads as TGTGCCAGCAGCTTAGCGGGGGCAGTTCAGCCCCAGCATTTT.

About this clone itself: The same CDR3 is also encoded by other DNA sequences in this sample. CDR3 bases: TGTGCCAGCAGTTTCGGGACAGGGTATGGCTACACCTTC. Protein sequence: CASSFGTGYGYTF. The chain uses TRBV27 and TRBJ1-2; 9 positions match TRBD1. Trimming removed 3 bases from V and 5 bases from J; junction bases left unmatched: 1. The CDR3 spans 13 residues. Germline-derived CDR1 and CDR2 are MNHEY and SMNVEV (reference sequence).

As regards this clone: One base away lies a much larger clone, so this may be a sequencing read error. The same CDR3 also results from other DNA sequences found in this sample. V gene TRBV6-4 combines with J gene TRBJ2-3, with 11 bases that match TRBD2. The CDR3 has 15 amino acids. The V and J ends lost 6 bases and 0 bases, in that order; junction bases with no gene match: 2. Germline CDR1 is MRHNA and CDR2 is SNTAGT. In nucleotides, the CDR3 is TGTGCCAGCAGCAGGACTAGCGGGAGCACAGATACGCAGTATTTT. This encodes CASSRTSGSTDTQYF.

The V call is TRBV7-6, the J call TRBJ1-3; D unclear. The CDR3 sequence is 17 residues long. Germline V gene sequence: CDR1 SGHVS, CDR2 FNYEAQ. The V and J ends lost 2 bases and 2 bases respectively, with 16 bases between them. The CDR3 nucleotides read TGTGCCAGCAGCTTAACTGGAGGGCTGAGGCCTGGAAACACCATATATTTT. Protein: CASSLTGGLRPGNTIYF.

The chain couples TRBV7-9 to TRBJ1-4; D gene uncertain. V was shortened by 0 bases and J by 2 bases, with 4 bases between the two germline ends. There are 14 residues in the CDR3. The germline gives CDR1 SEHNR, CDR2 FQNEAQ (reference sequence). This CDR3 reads CASSLAGTNEKLFF. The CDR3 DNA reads TGTGCCAGCAGCTTAGCGGGGACTAATGAAAAACTGTTTTTT.

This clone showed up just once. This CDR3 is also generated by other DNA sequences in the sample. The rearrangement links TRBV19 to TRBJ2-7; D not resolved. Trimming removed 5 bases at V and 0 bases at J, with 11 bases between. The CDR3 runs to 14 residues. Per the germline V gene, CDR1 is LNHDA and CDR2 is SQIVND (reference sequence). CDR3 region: CASSPIAGSYEQYF. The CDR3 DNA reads TGTGCCAGTAGTCCGATTGCTGGCTCCTACGAGCAGTACTTC.

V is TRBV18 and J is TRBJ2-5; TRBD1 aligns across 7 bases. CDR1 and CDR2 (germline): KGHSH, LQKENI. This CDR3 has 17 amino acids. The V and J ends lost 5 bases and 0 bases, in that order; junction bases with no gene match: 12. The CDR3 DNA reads TGTGCCAGCTCATCACGGCCAGGAGACAGGGACCAAGAGACCCAGTACTTC. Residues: CASSSRPGDRDQETQYF.

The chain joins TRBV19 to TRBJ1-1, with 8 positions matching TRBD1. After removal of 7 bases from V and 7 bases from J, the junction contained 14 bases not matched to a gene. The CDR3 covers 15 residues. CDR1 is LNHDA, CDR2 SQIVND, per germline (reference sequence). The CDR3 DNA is TGTGCCAGTACCTCTTCCGGGACAGGAGAATATGAAGCTTTCTTT. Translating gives CASTSSGTGEYEAFF.

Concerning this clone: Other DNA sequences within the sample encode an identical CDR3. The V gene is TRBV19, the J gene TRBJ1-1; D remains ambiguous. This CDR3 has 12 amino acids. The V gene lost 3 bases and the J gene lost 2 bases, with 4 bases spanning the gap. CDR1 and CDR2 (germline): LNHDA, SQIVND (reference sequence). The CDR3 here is CASSIPNTEAFF. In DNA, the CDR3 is TGTGCCAGTAGTATTCCCAACACTGAAGCTTTCTTT.

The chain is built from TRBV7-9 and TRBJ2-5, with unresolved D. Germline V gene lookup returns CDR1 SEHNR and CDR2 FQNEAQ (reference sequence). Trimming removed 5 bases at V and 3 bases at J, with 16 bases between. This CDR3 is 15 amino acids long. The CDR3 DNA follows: TGTGCCAGCAGCCGATACCCCCGACCGGAAGAGACCCAGTACTTC. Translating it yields CASSRYPRPEETQYF.

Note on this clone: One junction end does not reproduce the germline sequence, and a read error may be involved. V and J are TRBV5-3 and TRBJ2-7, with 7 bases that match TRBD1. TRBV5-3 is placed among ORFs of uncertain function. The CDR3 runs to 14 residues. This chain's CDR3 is CASSLGDSSYEQYF. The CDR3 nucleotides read TGTGCCAGCAGCTTGGGGGACAGCTCCTACGAGCAGTACTTC.

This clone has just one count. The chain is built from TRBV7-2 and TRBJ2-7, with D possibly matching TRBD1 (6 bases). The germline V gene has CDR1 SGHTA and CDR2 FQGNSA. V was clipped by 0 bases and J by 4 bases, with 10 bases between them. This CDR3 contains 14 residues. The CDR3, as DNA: TGTGCCAGCAGCTTAGCCTCGACAGGTTACGAGCAGTACTTC. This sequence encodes CASSLASTGYEQYF.

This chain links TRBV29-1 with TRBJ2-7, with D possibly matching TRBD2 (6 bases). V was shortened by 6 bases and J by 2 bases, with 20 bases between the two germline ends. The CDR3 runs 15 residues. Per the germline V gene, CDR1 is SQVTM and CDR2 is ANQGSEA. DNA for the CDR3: TGCAGCGTAACACCTTCTGACGGGAGCCCCTACGAGCAGTACTTC. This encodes CSVTPSDGSPYEQYF.

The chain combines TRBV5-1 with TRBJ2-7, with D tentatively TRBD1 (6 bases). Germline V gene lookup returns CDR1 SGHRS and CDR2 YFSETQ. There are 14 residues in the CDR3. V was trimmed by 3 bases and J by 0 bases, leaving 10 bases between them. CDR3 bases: TGCGCCAGCAGCTGGAAACAGGGCTCCTACGAGCAGTACTTC. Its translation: CASSWKQGSYEQYF.

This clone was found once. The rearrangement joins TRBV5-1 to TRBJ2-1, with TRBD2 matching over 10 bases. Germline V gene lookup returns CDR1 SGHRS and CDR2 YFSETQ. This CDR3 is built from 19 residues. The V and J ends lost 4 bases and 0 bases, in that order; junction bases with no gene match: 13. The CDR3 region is CASSALKPGTSVSYNEQFF. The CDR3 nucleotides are TGCGCCAGCAGCGCATTAAAACCCGGGACTAGCGTCTCCTACAATGAGCAGTTCTTC.

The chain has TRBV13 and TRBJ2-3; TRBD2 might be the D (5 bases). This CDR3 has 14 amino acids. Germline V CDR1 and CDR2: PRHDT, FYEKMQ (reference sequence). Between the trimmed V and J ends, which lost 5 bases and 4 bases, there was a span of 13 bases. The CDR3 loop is CASSPGWPSDTQYF. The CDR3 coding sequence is TGTGCCAGCAGCCCGGGGTGGCCTTCAGATACGCAGTATTTT.

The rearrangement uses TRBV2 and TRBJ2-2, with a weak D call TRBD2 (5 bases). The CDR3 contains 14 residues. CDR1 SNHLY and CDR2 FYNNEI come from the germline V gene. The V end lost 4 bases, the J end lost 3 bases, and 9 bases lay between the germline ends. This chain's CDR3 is CASSAGYDTGELFF. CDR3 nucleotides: TGTGCCAGCAGTGCGGGGTACGACACCGGGGAGCTGTTTTTT.

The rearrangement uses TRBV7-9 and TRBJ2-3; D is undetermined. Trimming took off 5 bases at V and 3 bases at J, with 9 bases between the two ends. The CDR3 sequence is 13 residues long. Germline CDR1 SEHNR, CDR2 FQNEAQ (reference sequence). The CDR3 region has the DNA TGTGCCAGCAGCCCCTCCGCGACAGATACGCAGTATTTT. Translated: CASSPSATDTQYF. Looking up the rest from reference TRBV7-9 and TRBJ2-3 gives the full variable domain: DTGVSQNPRHKITKRGQNVTFRCDPISEHNRLYWYRQTLGQGPEFLTYFQNEAQLEKSRLLSDRFSAERPKGSFSTLEIQRTEQGDSAMYLCASSPSATDTQYFGPGTRLTVL.

This chain's CDR3 is CASSEWGLNYGYTF. For the CDR3, the DNA is TGTGCCAGCAGTGAATGGGGCCTTAACTATGGCTACACCTTC. The chain combines TRBV6-1 with TRBJ1-2; D perhaps matches TRBD1 (5 bases). Trimming cost V 2 bases and J 1 base, with 8 bases left between them. Germline V CDR1 and CDR2: MNHNS, SASEGT. The CDR3 totals 14 residues.

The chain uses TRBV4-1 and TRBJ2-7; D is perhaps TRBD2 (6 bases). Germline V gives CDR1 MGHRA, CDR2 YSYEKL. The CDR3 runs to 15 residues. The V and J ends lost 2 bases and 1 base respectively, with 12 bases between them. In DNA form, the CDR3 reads TGCGCCAGCAGCCAAACAAGAGGGACTTCCTACGAGCAGTACTTC. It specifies CASSQTRGTSYEQYF.

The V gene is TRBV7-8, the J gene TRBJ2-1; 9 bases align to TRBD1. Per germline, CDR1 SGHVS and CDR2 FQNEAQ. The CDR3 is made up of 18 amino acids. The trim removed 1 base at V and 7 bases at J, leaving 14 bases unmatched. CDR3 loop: CASSLGRNVGTGRNEQFF. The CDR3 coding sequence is TGTGCCAGCAGCTTAGGGCGTAACGTTGGGACAGGGAGAAATGAGCAGTTCTTC.

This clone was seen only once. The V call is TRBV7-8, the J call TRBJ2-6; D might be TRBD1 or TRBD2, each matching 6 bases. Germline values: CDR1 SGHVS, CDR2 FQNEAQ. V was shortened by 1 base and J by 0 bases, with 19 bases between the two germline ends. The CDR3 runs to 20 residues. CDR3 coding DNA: TGTGCCAGCAGCTTAGTCTGGGGGGCCCCACTGAGCTCTGGGGCCAACGTCCTGACTTTC. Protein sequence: CASSLVWGAPLSSGANVLTF.

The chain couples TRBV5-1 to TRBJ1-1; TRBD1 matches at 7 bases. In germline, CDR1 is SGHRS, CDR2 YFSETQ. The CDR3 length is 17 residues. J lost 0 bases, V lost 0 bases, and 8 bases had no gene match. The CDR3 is CASSLVPDRAMNTEAFF. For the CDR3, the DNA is TGCGCCAGCAGCTTGGTTCCCGACAGGGCAATGAACACTGAAGCTTTCTTT.

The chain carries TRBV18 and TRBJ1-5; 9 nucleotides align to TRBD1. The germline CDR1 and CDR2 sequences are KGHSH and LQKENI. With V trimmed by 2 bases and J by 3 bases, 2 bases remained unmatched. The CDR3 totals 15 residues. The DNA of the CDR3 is TGTGCCAGCTCACCAGGGACAGGGTCCAATCAGCCCCAGCATTTT. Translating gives CASSPGTGSNQPQHF.

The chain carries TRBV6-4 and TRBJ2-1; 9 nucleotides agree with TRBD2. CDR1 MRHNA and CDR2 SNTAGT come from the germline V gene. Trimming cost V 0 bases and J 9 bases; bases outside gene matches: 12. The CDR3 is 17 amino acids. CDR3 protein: CASSDSLREGAYGEQFF. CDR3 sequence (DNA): TGTGCCAGCAGTGACTCGTTGCGGGAGGGCGCCTACGGTGAGCAGTTCTTC.

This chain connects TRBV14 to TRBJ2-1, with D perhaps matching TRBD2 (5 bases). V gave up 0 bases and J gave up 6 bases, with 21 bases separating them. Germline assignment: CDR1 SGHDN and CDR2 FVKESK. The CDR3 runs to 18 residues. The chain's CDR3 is CASSQDPWRGMDPNEQFF. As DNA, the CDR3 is TGTGCCAGCAGCCAAGACCCCTGGCGAGGGATGGACCCCAATGAGCAGTTCTTC.